Each of the 25 T cell receptor beta chains below was sequenced from the same sample in a study of blood T cell repertoires in COVID-19. Repertoires were generated with immunoSEQ multiplex PCR, while TCRdb's copy carries only in-frame clones and drops some. The sample has 140,000 to 150,000 clones, approximately 80% seen once. The sequenced material came from peripheral blood. All receptors derive from a human donor in a cohort sampled during active COVID-19.

This clone was counted once. The rearrangement uses TRBV12-3 or TRBV12-4 and TRBJ1-2; no firm D call. The CDR3 runs to 12 residues. Deletions cut 6 bases from V and 8 bases from J, with 13 bases between. As DNA, the CDR3 is TGTGCCAGCAGCCCCGCGTTGCGGGGCTACACCTTC. Protein product: CASSPALRGYTF.

The chain is built from TRBV19 and TRBJ1-5, with a tentative D call TRBD1 (5 bases). With 8 bases removed from V and 8 bases from J, the gap between germline ends came to 13 bases. The CDR3 extends over 12 amino acids. CDR1 LNHDA and CDR2 SQIVND come from the germline V gene (reference sequence). CDR3 in amino acids: CASSDSIEPQHF. The CDR3 nucleotides are TGTGCCAGTTCAGACAGTATAGAGCCCCAGCATTTT.

The V call is TRBV18, the J call TRBJ1-1; 7 positions agree with TRBD1. Germline CDR1 and CDR2: KGHSH and LQKENI. V lost 3 bases, J lost 5 bases, and 18 bases stayed unmatched. The CDR3 is 18 residues long. The CDR3 nucleotides are TGTGCCAGCTCACCCCGCGCCCCTCGGACAGGAGGACTAACTGAAGCTTTCTTT. Protein sequence: CASSPRAPRTGGLTEAFF.

The CDR3 loop is CASSESGQGRGYTEAFF. Here the CDR3 DNA reads TGTGCCAGCAGTGAAAGTGGACAGGGGCGGGGGTACACTGAAGCTTTCTTT. The chain employs TRBV2 and TRBJ1-1; TRBD1 matches 9 bases. The germline CDR1 and CDR2 sequences are SNHLY and FYNNEI. The CDR3 loop spans 17 amino acids. V lost 2 bases and J lost 3; bases outside the gene matches: 10.

The J gene is TRBJ2-1, the V gene TRBV9; maybe TRBD2 (6 bases). Trimming removed 2 bases at V and 0 bases at J, with 12 bases between. Germline CDR1 is SGDLS and CDR2 is YYNGEE. The CDR3 covers 16 residues. The CDR3 coding sequence is TGTGCCAGCAGCGTCGACGGGGACTTCTCCTACAATGAGCAGTTCTTC. This sequence encodes CASSVDGDFSYNEQFF.

The chain employs TRBV28 and TRBJ2-7, with 8 bases matching TRBD1. Looked up from germline, CDR1 is MDHEN and CDR2 is SYDVKM. Trimming took 0 bases from V and 7 from J; bases not matched to a gene: 8. This CDR3 is 15 amino acids long. CDR3 sequence (DNA): TGTGCCAGCAGTTTATGGGGGACAGGCTCATGGGAGCAGTACTTC. Translated: CASSLWGTGSWEQYF.

V is TRBV30 and J is TRBJ2-7; unclear D gene. The V gene lost 0 bases and the J gene lost 3 bases, with 9 bases spanning the gap. This CDR3 contains 13 residues. Germline CDR1 and CDR2: GTSNPN and SVGIG (reference sequence). The chain's CDR3 is CAWSVLPGYEQYF. CDR3 nucleotide sequence: TGTGCCTGGAGTGTACTGCCCGGCTACGAGCAGTACTTC. Variable domain in full (rest from reference TRBV30 and TRBJ2-7): SQTIHQWPATLVQPVGSPLSLECTVEGTSNPNLYWYRQAAGRGLQLLFYSVGIGQISSEVPQNLSASRPQDRQFILSSKKLLLSDSGFYLCAWSVLPGYEQYFGPGTRLTVT.

This clone appeared a few times. The chain employs TRBV5-1 and TRBJ1-6; 8 positions match TRBD1. CDR1 and CDR2 from the germline V gene are SGHRS and YFSETQ. Losses at the gene ends were 1 base for V and 9 bases for J; bases not matched to a gene: 6. The CDR3 is 15 residues long. The CDR3 coding sequence is TGCGCCAGCAGCTTGTTAACAGGGGGAGGTTCACCCCTCCACTTT. Protein sequence: CASSLLTGGGSPLHF.

The rearrangement uses TRBV7-2 and TRBJ1-2; 7 nucleotides agree with TRBD1. J lost 3 bases, V lost 4 bases, and 11 bases had no gene match. CDR3 length: 16 amino acids. Germline V gene sequence: CDR1 SGHTA, CDR2 FQGNSA. CDR3 DNA: TGTGCCAGCAGCTCCACTAGAGGGGGCCCGTACTATGGCTACACCTTC. This encodes CASSSTRGGPYYGYTF. The complete variable domain, with remaining parts taken from reference TRBV7-2 and TRBJ1-2, reads GAGVSQSPSNKVTEKGKDVELRCDPISGHTALYWYRQSLGQGLEFLIYFQGNSAPDKSGLPSDRFSAERTGGSVSTLTIQRTQQEDSAVYLCASSSTRGGPYYGYTFGSGTRLTVV.

V is TRBV12-3 or TRBV12-4 and J is TRBJ1-2, with TRBD1 identical over 7 bases. The CDR3 has 13 residues. Germline trimming cut 5 bases from V and 3 bases from J; bases unmatched to any gene: 3. DNA of the CDR3: TGTGCCAGCAGTCGGGACAGTTACTATGGCTACACCTTC. This translates into CASSRDSYYGYTF.

As regards this clone: The identical CDR3 is also encoded by other nucleotide sequences in the sample. The V and J genes are TRBV18 and TRBJ2-1, with no clear D. The CDR3 has 11 residues. The V and J ends lost 2 bases and 7 bases respectively, with 3 bases between them. Germline CDR1 KGHSH, CDR2 LQKENI. The CDR3 sequence is CASSPLNEQFF. As DNA, the CDR3 is TGTGCCAGCTCACCATTAAATGAGCAGTTCTTC. Full variable domain (remainder filled in from reference TRBV18 and TRBJ2-1): NAGVMQNPRHLVRRRGQEARLRCSPMKGHSHVYWYRQLPEEGLKFMVYLQKENIIDESGMPKERFSAEFPKEGPSILRIQQVVRGDSAAYFCASSPLNEQFFGPGTRLTVL.

The rearrangement joins TRBV30 to TRBJ2-3; the match to TRBD2 covers 8 bases. The trim removed 2 bases at V and 2 bases at J, leaving 6 bases unmatched. This CDR3 is built from 15 residues. CDR1 GTSNPN and CDR2 SVGIG come from the germline V gene (reference sequence). CDR3: CAWSKTSAFTDTQYF. The CDR3 region has the DNA TGTGCCTGGAGTAAGACTAGCGCCTTCACAGATACGCAGTATTTT.

V is TRBV5-1 and J is TRBJ1-1, with D tentatively TRBD1 (6 bases). Germline V lookup: CDR1 SGHRS, CDR2 YFSETQ. Deletions cut 4 bases from V and 4 bases from J, with 17 bases between. This CDR3 has 15 amino acids. The CDR3 DNA reads TGCGCCAGCAGCCCGAACGGGGACAAAATCACTGAAGCTTTCTTT. Translation: CASSPNGDKITEAFF.

The V call is TRBV6-5, the J call TRBJ2-3, with 9 positions matching TRBD1. V shed 7 bases and J 0 bases; nucleotides not matched to a gene: 5. The CDR3 consists of 15 residues. CDR1 is MNHEY, CDR2 SVGAGI, per germline. The CDR3 is CASNIQGASTDTQYF. Here the CDR3 DNA reads TGTGCCAGCAACATACAGGGGGCGAGCACAGATACGCAGTATTTT.

The chain carries TRBV11-2 and TRBJ2-2; D might be TRBD2 (6 bases). Germline V CDR1 and CDR2: SGHAT, FQNNGV. The CDR3 length is 15 residues. V lost 1 base and J 5 bases, leaving 11 bases between the germline ends. The CDR3 loop is CASSLGAGRTGELFF. In DNA form, the CDR3 reads TGTGCCAGCAGCTTAGGGGCGGGAAGAACCGGGGAGCTGTTTTTT.

The rearrangement joins TRBV7-9 to TRBJ2-1; D is possibly TRBD2 (5 bases). This CDR3 contains 14 residues. Trimming removed 5 bases from V and 4 bases from J, with 12 bases in between. The germline CDR1 and CDR2 sequences are SEHNR and FQNEAQ (reference sequence). The CDR3 loop reads CASSGGWTYNEQFF. The CDR3 coding sequence is TGTGCCAGCAGCGGCGGGTGGACTTACAATGAGCAGTTCTTC. Drawing the rest from reference TRBV7-9 and TRBJ2-1, the complete variable domain is DTGVSQNPRHKITKRGQNVTFRCDPISEHNRLYWYRQTLGQGPEFLTYFQNEAQLEKSRLLSDRFSAERPKGSFSTLEIQRTEQGDSAMYLCASSGGWTYNEQFFGPGTRLTVL.

Concerning this clone itself: The same CDR3 is also encoded by other DNA sequences in this sample. The chain employs TRBV15 and TRBJ1-2; maybe TRBD1 (5 bases). Germline V gene data show CDR1 as LNHNV and CDR2 as YYDKDF (reference sequence). This CDR3 spans 17 amino acids. The V end was cut by 1 base, the J end by 8 bases, with 23 bases between. The CDR3 is CATSRGDLGTAVGGYTF. Written as DNA, the CDR3 is TGTGCCACCAGCAGAGGAGACCTTGGGACTGCCGTTGGAGGCTACACCTTC.

The chain carries TRBV4-2 and TRBJ2-2, with a possible D match to TRBD2 (6 bases). Trimming removed 0 bases at V and 5 bases at J, with 16 bases between. Germline-derived CDR1 and CDR2 are LGHNA and YNFKEQ. This CDR3 is 17 amino acids long. CDR3 coding DNA: TGTGCCAGCAGCCAAGAAGTCAGTAGGGCGGGGACCGGGGAGCTGTTTTTT. Protein sequence: CASSQEVSRAGTGELFF.

The J gene is TRBJ2-3, the V gene TRBV21-1; TRBD1, as called in the table, went unchecked against the DNA. TRBV21-1 is classified as a pseudogene. There are 15 residues in the CDR3. The CDR3: CASTIPGQGQDTQYF. The CDR3 DNA sequence: TGTGCCAGCACAATACCGGGACAGGGTCAAGATACGCAGTATTTT.

This clone has more than one count but fewer than ten. This rearrangement joins TRBV11-2 to TRBJ1-6; D unclear. CDR1 SGHAT and CDR2 FQNNGV come from the germline V gene. The ends were cut back, 2 bases at V and 7 bases at J, with 3 bases in the middle. CDR3 length: 12 residues. This chain's CDR3 is CASSLRNSPLHF. DNA of the CDR3: TGTGCCAGCAGCTTACGGAATTCACCCCTCCACTTT.

The rearrangement joins TRBV7-9 to TRBJ2-7, with 12 bases lining up with TRBD1. CDR1 and CDR2 (germline): SEHNR, FQNEAQ (reference sequence). V shed 2 bases and J 4 bases; nucleotides not matched to a gene: 3. This CDR3 contains 15 residues. The CDR3 loop is CASSLWGQGAYEQYF. CDR3 DNA: TGTGCCAGCAGCTTATGGGGACAGGGGGCATACGAGCAGTACTTC. Together with reference TRBV7-9 and TRBJ2-7, the CDR3 gives the full variable domain: DTGVSQNPRHKITKRGQNVTFRCDPISEHNRLYWYRQTLGQGPEFLTYFQNEAQLEKSRLLSDRFSAERPKGSFSTLEIQRTEQGDSAMYLCASSLWGQGAYEQYFGPGTRLTVT.

This chain links TRBV19 with TRBJ2-1, with 9 bases identical to TRBD2. The V gene end was trimmed by 4 bases and the J gene end by 3 bases; junction bases not matched to a gene: 7. The germline CDR1 and CDR2 sequences are LNHDA and SQIVND (reference sequence). The CDR3 spans 16 residues. CDR3 amino acids: CASSTERGAFYNEQFF. Here the CDR3 DNA reads TGTGCCAGTAGTACGGAGCGGGGGGCTTTCTACAATGAGCAGTTCTTC.

This clone was observed a handful of times. For the CDR3, the DNA is TGTGCCAGCAGCCGTCGACAGCTCAATCAGCCCCAGCATTTT. Translation gives CASSRRQLNQPQHF. The chain is built from TRBV5-8 and TRBJ1-5; TRBD1 is a possible D gene (5 bases). The CDR3 sequence is 14 residues long. Deletions cut 4 bases from V and 3 bases from J, with 11 bases between. The germline CDR1 and CDR2 sequences are SGHTS and YDEGEE.

V is TRBV6-5 and J is TRBJ1-6; no reliable D call. There are 13 residues in the CDR3. V lost 7 bases and J 8 bases, leaving 12 bases between the germline ends. Looked up from germline, CDR1 is MNHEY and CDR2 is SVGAGI. The CDR3: CASTRGLDSPLHF. The DNA for the CDR3 is TGTGCCAGCACTCGAGGGTTGGATTCACCCCTCCACTTT.

The rearrangement uses TRBV2 and TRBJ1-3; the D is unclear. There are 14 residues in the CDR3. V lost 2 bases and J 5 bases, leaving 10 bases between the germline ends. Germline CDR1 is SNHLY and CDR2 is FYNNEI. The CDR3 DNA is TGTGCCAGCAGTGAACACCCAGGAAGAAACACCATATATTTT. It is translated as CASSEHPGRNTIYF.